Here is one TCR beta chain with its context. The protocol was immunoSEQ multiplex PCR, while the TCRdb copy is restricted to in-frame clones and leaves out a portion. The sample lists around 310,000 clones; around 90% were seen once. This entry comes from a study of blood T cell repertoires in COVID-19. At the level of the study: T cells, B-cell-depleted T cells, or PBMCs provided the cDNA or gDNA that served as material.

Looked up from germline, CDR1 is KGHSH and CDR2 is LQKENI. The ends were cut back, 5 bases at V and 13 bases at J, with 15 bases in the middle. The CDR3 totals 12 residues. Specimen: peripheral blood. This TCR was recovered from a woman between 40 and 55 years old with COVID-19, enrolled during active disease. This chain connects TRBV18 to TRBJ2-1, with a weak D call TRBD1 (6 bases). CDR3 region: CASSTRQGGQFF. CDR3 nucleotide sequence: TGTGCCAGCTCAACCCGACAAGGGGGTCAGTTCTTC.